Listed below are T cell receptor beta chains from one sample, sequenced in a study of cytomegalovirus exposure and HLA in healthy donors. Clones were read by immunoSEQ multiplex PCR, and TCRdb kept only the in-frame ones, dropping some. The data contain fewer than 35,000 clones, roughly 89% of them singletons. Sequencing was done on a sample of PBMCs. These TCRs come from a boy aged 10-17 years in good health and CMV-seronegative. Both conserved end residues are part of each CDR3. The D gene is left open where the match is weak. Clone size, where shown, is once, few, many, or a class for clones that have expanded.

cdr3_nt cdr3_aa j_call v_call d_call clone_size cdr3_length
TGTGCCAGCAGCCGGGACAGGGGCCCGTTGTTGGATACGCAGTATTTT CASSRDRGPLLDTQYF TRBJ2-3 TRBV28 TRBD1 once 16
TGTGCCAGCAGCTTGGAGCTTTCCCTTAACACCGGGGAGCTGTTTTTT CASSLELSLNTGELFF TRBJ2-2 TRBV5-4 NA once 16
TGTGCCAGCAGTGGAGCTGGGGGCGCCGGTGGCTACACCTTC CASSGAGGAGGYTF TRBJ1-2 TRBV6-1 NA NA 14
TGTGCCAGCACTCCTGGAGGTACCCCCAGACTAGCGGGGGTCACAGATACGCAGTATTTT CASTPGGTPRLAGVTDTQYF TRBJ2-3 TRBV2 TRBD2 NA 20
TGTGCCAGCAGCCAAACAGTACAGGGACCCACAGATACGCAGTATTTT CASSQTVQGPTDTQYF TRBJ2-3 TRBV14 NA NA 16
TGTGCCAGCAGCCCGTCCACAGGGAAATACGAGCAGTACTTC CASSPSTGKYEQYF TRBJ2-7 TRBV7-8 NA NA 14
TGTGCCAGCAGTGAAGGAGGGGGACAGGGGGCGCCCTCCTACGAGCAGTACTTC CASSEGGGQGAPSYEQYF TRBJ2-7 TRBV2 TRBD1 NA 18
TGTGCTAGTGGTTTGGCGTTAAGGGACAGCCTGAAACACTATGGCTACACCTTC CASGLALRDSLKHYGYTF TRBJ1-2 TRBV12-5 TRBD1 NA 18
TGTGCCAGCTCACGCCGTGGGGAGGGAGTTAATCAGCCCCAGCATTTT CASSRRGEGVNQPQHF TRBJ1-5 TRBV18 NA NA 16
TGTGCCAGCAGTTTAGCAGGGGCAGGCGGAAACACCATATATTTT CASSLAGAGGNTIYF TRBJ1-3 TRBV28 NA NA 15
TGTGCCAGCAGCTTAGTGCAGGGGGTTAGCAATCAGCCCCAGCATTTT CASSLVQGVSNQPQHF TRBJ1-5 TRBV4-2 TRBD1 NA 16
TGTGCCAGTAGCACAATAAGGACAGATTATGGCTACACCTTC CASSTIRTDYGYTF TRBJ1-2 TRBV19 NA NA 14
TGCGCCAGCAGCCAAGAAGCGGTTAATTCACCCCTCCACTTT CASSQEAVNSPLHF TRBJ1-6 TRBV4-1 NA NA 14
TGTGCCAGCAGCTTTGACCTAGCGGGGGGGCCGGACACAGATACGCAGTATTTT CASSFDLAGGPDTDTQYF TRBJ2-3 TRBV12-1 NA NA 18
TGTGCCAGCTCAGCACAGGTACGGGAGACTGAAGCTTTCTTT CASSAQVRETEAFF TRBJ1-1 TRBV18 NA NA 14
TGTGCTAGTGGAGGGACAGGGGGTTTCGTTCGAGAGACCCAGTACTTC CASGGTGGFVRETQYF TRBJ2-5 TRBV12-5 TRBD1 NA 16
TGTGCCAGCAGCGTGGGCGGGGGCCTCTCCTCCTACAATGAGCAGTTCTTC CASSVGGGLSSYNEQFF TRBJ2-1 TRBV7-6 NA NA 17
TGTGCCAGCAGCGACAACAGTATTTACGAGCAGTACTTC CASSDNSIYEQYF TRBJ2-7 TRBV6-5 NA NA 13
TGTGCCAGCATCGATGGCAGGATGTACGAGCAGTACTTC CASIDGRMYEQYF TRBJ2-7 TRBV7-9 NA NA 13
TGTGCCAGCAGTTACTCTCCCCAGGGCCTTAATGAAAAACTGTTTTTT CASSYSPQGLNEKLFF TRBJ1-4 TRBV6-6 NA NA 16
TGTGCCAGCAGCTTAGAGGGGTGGGGCAGGGTGCCTTCACCCCTCCACTTT CASSLEGWGRVPSPLHF TRBJ1-6 TRBV7-2 NA NA 17
TGCGCCAGCAGCGTAGAGCCCTCCACAGATACGCAGTATTTT CASSVEPSTDTQYF TRBJ2-3 TRBV9 NA NA 14